The present TCR beta chain was sequenced within a study of T-cell reconstitution after alpha-beta-depleted transplantation in children. A TCRbeta library incorporating unique molecular identifiers was prepared. One entry per CDR3 protein results from TCRdb running MiXCR on the PCR reads. The table has around 360,000 distinct CDR3 sequences, around 10% seen once. Germline assignment: CDR1 SGHVS and CDR2 FNYEAQ. The CDR3 extends over 16 amino acids. Germline trimming cut 1 base from V and 2 bases from J; bases unmatched to any gene: 5. The sequencing used PBMCs from the stem cell graft donor, collected from the stem cell graft. The TCR comes from a human donor who donated a stem cell graft to a child with acute lymphoblastic leukemia. The chain links TRBV7-6 to TRBJ2-1, with 7 bases matching TRBD2. The CDR3 is CASSLVEGGPYNEQFF. In DNA form, the CDR3 reads TGTGCCAGCAGCTTAGTAGAGGGAGGGCCCTACAATGAGCAGTTCTTC.